This passage covers 32 T cell receptor beta chains from one sample sequenced in a study of cytomegalovirus exposure and HLA in healthy donors. Researchers ran the PCR with 60 Vbeta and 13 Jbeta primers. Produced via immunoSEQ multiplex PCR; TCRdb's table is partial and in-frame only. The sample includes about 76,000 clones, 65% to 75% of them seen just once. The sample comprised PBMCs. The receptors were sampled from a woman aged 35 to 49 in good health and CMV-seropositive.

Here the CDR3 reads CASSLESGSYNEQFF. The CDR3 coding sequence is TGTGCCAGCAGCTTAGAGTCGGGAAGCTACAATGAGCAGTTCTTC. The V gene is TRBV11-2, the J gene TRBJ2-1; D possibly corresponds to TRBD2 (5 bases). The CDR3 has 15 residues. Germline values: CDR1 SGHAT, CDR2 FQNNGV. Trimming took 0 bases from V and 3 from J, leaving 9 bases between them.

The chain combines TRBV4-1 with TRBJ2-7; D is perhaps TRBD1 (6 bases). The CDR3 is 16 amino acids. Per the germline V gene, CDR1 is MGHRA and CDR2 is YSYEKL. Trimming stripped 5 bases from V and 5 bases from J, with 22 bases between. DNA of the CDR3: TGCGCCAGCAGCACTCCCTCCCACAGGGCGGAGGACGAGCAGTACTTC. Its translation is CASSTPSHRAEDEQYF.

The rearrangement links TRBV28 to TRBJ1-2, with 8 bases aligning to TRBD1. The J segment lost 0 bases and the V segment lost 7 bases, leaving 7 bases of the junction unmatched. Germline CDR1 MDHEN, CDR2 SYDVKM. This CDR3 is built from 15 residues. The CDR3 protein is CASTVGQEANYGYTF. CDR3 coding DNA: TGTGCCAGCACCGTGGGACAGGAAGCTAACTATGGCTACACCTTC.

The rearrangement uses TRBV20-1 and TRBJ1-2; D unresolved. Between the trimmed V and J ends, which lost 8 bases and 0 bases, there was a span of 7 bases. Germline V gene lookup returns CDR1 DFQATT and CDR2 SNEGSKA (reference sequence). The CDR3 is 11 amino acids. CDR3 residues: CSRYTNYGYTF. The DNA for the CDR3 is TGCAGTAGATACACTAACTATGGCTACACCTTC.

The J gene is TRBJ1-5, the V gene TRBV2; no reliable D call. Per the germline V gene, CDR1 is SNHLY and CDR2 is FYNNEI. V was pared by 7 bases and J by 4 bases, with 11 bases between. The CDR3 consists of 13 residues. The CDR3 sequence: CASTPAGNQPQHF. The DNA for the CDR3 is TGTGCCAGCACCCCCGCGGGGAATCAGCCCCAGCATTTT.

The V call is TRBV4-1, the J call TRBJ1-1; D perhaps matches TRBD1 (5 bases). Germline V gene lookup returns CDR1 MGHRA and CDR2 YSYEKL. The ends were cut back, 0 bases at V and 4 bases at J, with 9 bases in the middle. The length of the CDR3 is 14 residues. This chain's CDR3 is CASSQDRGGTEAFF. The CDR3, as DNA: TGCGCCAGCAGCCAAGATCGCGGGGGCACTGAAGCTTTCTTT.

Only a few counts were recorded for this clone. The rearrangement links TRBV19 to TRBJ2-5; 12 bases are a match to TRBD2. The CDR3 consists of 15 residues. The junction had 1 base not matched to a gene; V was cut back by 4 bases and J by 1 base. Per germline, CDR1 LNHDA and CDR2 SQIVND (reference sequence). The CDR3 DNA sequence: TGTGCCAGTAGTAGGGGACTAGCGGGCCAAGAGACCCAGTACTTC. Its translation is CASSRGLAGQETQYF.

Remarks on this clone: This likely comes from a read error, as the CDR3 has no conserved phenylalanine or tryptophan at its end. Because the CDR3's place on the DNA is in doubt, the DNA is left out and the CDR3 is given as listed by TCRdb. The chain has TRBV5-1 and TRBJ1-2; the D call in the table, TRBD1, was not verified against the DNA. Germline V gene data show CDR1 as SGHRS and CDR2 as YFSETQ. The CDR3 is made up of 15 amino acids, end residues included. The CDR3 region is CASAIEGHSGGGYTV.

This chain joins TRBV10-2 and TRBJ2-7, with D maybe TRBD2 (6 bases). The V end was cut by 6 bases, the J end by 3 bases, with 15 bases between. CDR1 is WSHSY, CDR2 SAAADI, per germline. This CDR3 spans 14 amino acids. As DNA, the CDR3 is TGCGCCAGCAGGAGTGCTGGGGGGTTCTACGAGCAGTACTTC. Translating it yields CASRSAGGFYEQYF.

The gene calls are TRBV7-9 and TRBJ1-2, with D possibly TRBD1 on 5 matching bases. Per germline, CDR1 SEHNR and CDR2 FQNEAQ (reference sequence). V lost 5 bases and J lost 4, with 11 bases in between. The CDR3 sequence is 13 residues long. Here the CDR3 DNA reads TGTGCCAGCAGCGGGGCCAGGGCCTATGGCTACACCTTC. Its protein product is CASSGARAYGYTF.

The chain employs TRBV25-1 and TRBJ2-7; 9 nucleotides line up with TRBD2. Losses at the gene ends were 1 base for V and 3 bases for J; bases not matched to a gene: 7. Germline V gene data show CDR1 as MGHDK and CDR2 as SYGVNS. The CDR3 sequence is 16 residues long. The CDR3, as DNA: TGTGCCAGCAGTGAATGGGGGACTAGCTCGAGCTACGAGCAGTACTTC. Its protein product is CASSEWGTSSSYEQYF.

The chain carries TRBV4-1 and TRBJ1-5; no clear D gene. The germline CDR1 and CDR2 sequences are MGHRA and YSYEKL. Trimming took 0 bases from V and 4 from J, leaving 7 bases between them. This CDR3 region has 14 residues. CDR3: CASSQDLINQPQHF. Here the CDR3 DNA reads TGCGCCAGCAGCCAAGATCTAATAAATCAGCCCCAGCATTTT.

This clone was seen only a few times. The V gene is TRBV19, the J gene TRBJ2-5, with D maybe TRBD2 (6 bases). The last part of the DNA fits TRBJ2-7 better; the J call may be wrong. This CDR3 comprises 15 residues. Germline-derived CDR1 and CDR2 are LNHDA and SQIVND (reference sequence). CDR3 DNA: TGTGCCAGTAGTATTGCCACCGGGACTGACTACGAGCAGTACTTC. It specifies CASSIATGTDYEQYF.

This chain links TRBV14 with TRBJ1-1; TRBD1 aligns across 7 bases. Germline loops: CDR1 SGHDN, CDR2 FVKESK. This CDR3 has 15 amino acids. V lost 8 bases, J lost 4 bases, and 13 bases stayed unmatched. CDR3 DNA: TGTGCCAGCCTTTCACGGTTCAGGGACAGCACTGAAGCTTTCTTT. Its protein product is CASLSRFRDSTEAFF.

This sequence joins TRBV7-8 and TRBJ1-1; TRBD1 aligns across 7 bases. Germline assignment: CDR1 SGHVS and CDR2 FQNEAQ. The CDR3 length is 14 residues. Trimming cost V 8 bases and J 3 bases; bases outside gene matches: 9. The CDR3 is CASGRGDRDTEAFF. The CDR3 DNA reads as TGTGCCAGCGGTCGGGGTGACAGGGACACTGAAGCTTTCTTT. The variable domain in full, completed from reference TRBV7-8 and TRBJ1-1, reads GAGVSQSPRYKVAKRGQDVALRCDPISGHVSLFWYQQALGQGPEFLTYFQNEAQLDKSGLPSDRFFAERPEGSVSTLKIQRTQQEDSAVYLCASGRGDRDTEAFFGQGTRLTVV.

The chain uses TRBV5-1 and TRBJ2-3; D may be TRBD1 (6 bases). The CDR3 extends over 16 amino acids. Per germline, CDR1 SGHRS and CDR2 YFSETQ. The V and J ends lost 5 bases and 2 bases respectively, with 18 bases between them. The CDR3 region has the DNA TGCGCCAGCAGGGGTTTGATACAGGGATACACAGATACGCAGTATTTT. It translates to CASRGLIQGYTDTQYF.

The chain couples TRBV4-3 to TRBJ2-3; TRBD1 aligns across 9 bases. Germline CDR1 and CDR2: LGHNA and YSLEER. There are 14 residues in the CDR3. V dropped 8 bases and J dropped 2; count of bases not matched to a gene: 5. The CDR3 DNA reads TGCGCCAGCGGACAGGGGTACCACACAGATACGCAGTATTTT. Translation: CASGQGYHTDTQYF.

This clone was seen more than once but under ten times. This chain uses TRBV28 with TRBJ1-4; 10 bases fit TRBD1. The CDR3 spans 13 residues. Germline CDR1 reads MDHEN; CDR2 reads SYDVKM. V lost 3 bases, J lost 13 bases, and 5 bases stayed unmatched. The chain's CDR3 is CASSLGQGRGLFF. Written as DNA, the CDR3 is TGTGCCAGCAGTTTGGGACAGGGGCGCGGACTGTTTTTT.

V and J are TRBV14 and TRBJ2-1; weak D call: TRBD2 (6 bases). In germline, CDR1 is SGHDN, CDR2 FVKESK. The CDR3 contains 14 residues. V was clipped by 4 bases and J by 7 bases, with 14 bases between them. The CDR3 coding sequence is TGTGCCAGCAGCCGTAGACTAGAACGAAATGAGCAGTTCTTC. Amino acid sequence: CASSRRLERNEQFF.

The chain is built from TRBV4-3 and TRBJ2-7, with D possibly TRBD1 on 6 matching bases. The CDR3 sequence is 15 residues long. The V and J ends lost 4 bases and 5 bases respectively, with 18 bases between them. Germline CDR1 reads LGHNA; CDR2 reads YSLEER. CDR3 coding DNA: TGCGCCAGCAGCCCCCGTCCAGAGGGGGACAACGAGCAGTACTTC. This gives the protein CASSPRPEGDNEQYF.

This sequence joins TRBV19 and TRBJ1-1; D gene uncertain. Looked up from germline, CDR1 is LNHDA and CDR2 is SQIVND (reference sequence). V gave up 3 bases and J gave up 5 bases, with 10 bases separating them. CDR3 length: 13 amino acids. The CDR3 sequence: CASSIPSLTEAFF. The CDR3 DNA follows: TGTGCCAGTAGTATCCCCAGTCTTACTGAAGCTTTCTTT. Full variable domain (outside the CDR3, taken from reference TRBV19 and TRBJ1-1): DGGITQSPKYLFRKEGQNVTLSCEQNLNHDAMYWYRQDPGQGLRLIYYSQIVNDFQKGDIAEGYSVSREKKESFPLTVTSAQKNPTAFYLCASSIPSLTEAFFGQGTRLTVV.

This sequence joins TRBV5-6 and TRBJ2-2; 15 bases map to TRBD2. CDR3 length equals 18 residues. Germline loops: CDR1 SGHDT, CDR2 YYEEEE. After removal of 4 bases from V and 2 bases from J, the junction contained 6 bases not matched to a gene. CDR3: CASSVPGLAGGNTGELFF. CDR3 in DNA: TGTGCCAGCAGCGTCCCGGGACTAGCGGGAGGCAACACCGGGGAGCTGTTTTTT.

This clone appeared a few times. This chain uses TRBV27 with TRBJ2-3; D is perhaps TRBD2 (6 bases). Trimming removed 8 bases from V and 1 base from J, with 13 bases in between. The germline V gene has CDR1 MNHEY and CDR2 SMNVEV (reference sequence). The CDR3 loop spans 14 amino acids. The CDR3 sequence is CASGWTGGTDTQYF. The CDR3 bases are TGTGCCAGCGGATGGACGGGGGGCACAGATACGCAGTATTTT.

The genes are TRBV5-4 and TRBJ2-5; TRBD1 aligns across 9 bases. Germline CDR1 SGHNT, CDR2 YYREEE (reference sequence). V gave up 4 bases and J gave up 3 bases; unmatched junction bases: 4. This CDR3 contains 14 residues. The CDR3 protein is CASSPRDREETQYF. The DNA for the CDR3 is TGTGCCAGCAGCCCCCGGGACAGGGAAGAGACCCAGTACTTC.

The chain employs TRBV5-6 and TRBJ1-5; D is possibly TRBD1 (6 bases). This CDR3 comprises 14 residues. Trimming removed 2 bases from V and 5 bases from J, with 11 bases in between. Germline CDR1 reads SGHDT; CDR2 reads YYEEEE. The CDR3 here is CASSLGQNYQPQHF. The DNA for the CDR3 is TGTGCCAGCAGCTTAGGACAGAACTATCAGCCCCAGCATTTT.

This clone has more than one count but fewer than ten. This CDR3 reads CSVANNRGGYGGYTF. In nucleotides, the CDR3 is TGCAGCGTAGCCAACAACAGGGGCGGCTACGGCGGCTACACCTTC. The genes are TRBV29-1 and TRBJ1-2; TRBD1 agrees at 7 bases. Germline-derived CDR1 and CDR2 are SQVTM and ANQGSEA. This CDR3 has 15 amino acids. V lost 6 bases to trimming and J lost 8 bases; unmatched junction nucleotides: 18. Supplemented by reference TRBV29-1 and TRBJ1-2, the full variable domain reads SAVISQKPSRDICQRGTSLTIQCQVDSQVTMMFWYRQQPGQSLTLIATANQGSEATYESGFVIDKFPISRPNLTFSTLTVSNMSPEDSSIYLCSVANNRGGYGGYTFGSGTRLTVV.

The chain joins TRBV27 to TRBJ1-6; 8 positions agree with TRBD1. CDR1 and CDR2 (germline): MNHEY, SMNVEV (reference sequence). With V trimmed by 6 bases and J by 8 bases, 12 bases remained unmatched. This CDR3 is built from 16 residues. The CDR3 DNA follows: TGTGCCAGCAGCCGAAGGGGACAGGTGAAAGATTCACCCCTCCACTTT. As protein: CASSRRGQVKDSPLHF.

The chain recombines TRBV6-5 with TRBJ2-5; 8 positions agree with TRBD2. Germline lookup yields CDR1 MNHEY and CDR2 SVGAGI. Trimming took 6 bases from V and 2 from J; bases not matched to a gene: 2. The CDR3 length is 13 residues. In DNA form, the CDR3 reads TGTGCCAGCAGGCGGGGGGAGCAAGAGACCCAGTACTTC. Translated, it gives CASRRGEQETQYF.

The chain combines TRBV6-1 with TRBJ1-5; TRBD1 is a possible D gene (6 bases). CDR1 is MNHNS, CDR2 SASEGT, per germline. The CDR3 contains 15 residues. Trimming cost V 7 bases and J 0 bases, with 13 bases left between them. The CDR3 DNA is TGTGCCAGCACTATAACAGGGTTTAGCAATCAGCCCCAGCATTTT. This translates into CASTITGFSNQPQHF.

This chain joins TRBV5-1 and TRBJ1-1, with 9 nucleotides matching TRBD1. V lost 5 bases and J lost 4; bases outside the gene matches: 9. CDR1 is SGHRS and CDR2 is YFSETQ in the germline V gene. The CDR3 extends over 15 amino acids. The CDR3 nucleotides read TGCGCCAGCAGGGCCATTTCGACAGGGGGCACTGAAGCTTTCTTT. Protein product: CASRAISTGGTEAFF.

A remark on this clone: The CDR3 carries no conserved terminal phenylalanine or tryptophan, so it likely arises from a read error. The chain has TRBV28 and TRBJ1-4, with a possible D match to TRBD1 (6 bases). Per the germline V gene, CDR1 is MDHEN and CDR2 is SYDVKM. The CDR3 spans 15 residues. The V and J ends lost 5 bases and 5 bases respectively, with 15 bases between them. The chain's CDR3 is CASSTNRVLNEKLFV. CDR3 in DNA: TGTGCCAGCAGTACCAACAGGGTACTCAATGAAAAACTGTTTGTT.

The chain has TRBV14 and TRBJ1-2; D uncertain. The V end lost 1 base, the J end lost 0 bases, and 15 bases lay between the germline ends. The CDR3 covers 17 residues. Germline V gene data show CDR1 as SGHDN and CDR2 as FVKESK. The CDR3 loop is CASSQVVPRNPNYGYTF. The CDR3 bases are TGTGCCAGCAGCCAAGTAGTTCCGAGAAATCCTAACTATGGCTACACCTTC.